A selection of T cell receptor beta chains follows, all from one sample in a study of shared clonotypes between healthy human individuals. Clones were read by immunoSEQ multiplex PCR, and TCRdb kept only the in-frame ones, dropping some. The table records 2 million to 2.5 million clones, approximately 95% of them present only once. What was sequenced was naive CD4+ T cells sorted from blood. These TCRs come from a man aged 18 to 30 in good health. Both conserved end residues are part of each CDR3. Fields, in order: clone size, J gene, V gene, CDR3 protein. Some rows have no size entry. The others give once, few or many, or a class for an expanded clone.

size: .; J: TRBJ2-7; V: TRBV5-6; CDR3: CASSPGTSGSWSYEQYF
size: once; J: TRBJ1-5; V: TRBV5-4; CDR3: CASSRWGGVGDQPQHF
size: .; J: TRBJ1-1; V: TRBV5-1; CDR3: CASATGLMNTEAFF
size: .; J: TRBJ2-7; V: TRBV10-1; CDR3: CASAGGTSYEQYF
size: .; J: TRBJ2-1; V: TRBV11-3; CDR3: CASSLGGGSSYNEQFF
size: .; J: TRBJ2-3; V: TRBV5-6; CDR3: CASNWGGALSTDTQYF
size: .; J: TRBJ1-2; V: TRBV21-1; CDR3: CASSTRTDRGFYGYTF
size: .; J: TRBJ2-2; V: TRBV7-9; CDR3: CASSKTANTGELFF
size: .; J: TRBJ1-2; V: TRBV7-9; CDR3: CASSSAGQANYGYTF
size: .; J: TRBJ2-7; V: TRBV30; CDR3: CAWSLGGGSYEQYF
size: .; J: TRBJ1-2; V: TRBV5-5; CDR3: CASSLEFGAANYGYTF
size: .; J: TRBJ2-7; V: TRBV28; CDR3: CASSYPKESEQYF
size: .; J: TRBJ2-7; V: TRBV28; CDR3: CASGGLAGDLYEQYF
size: .; J: TRBJ2-7; V: TRBV10-2; CDR3: CASRLGDRSYEQYF
size: .; J: TRBJ2-1; V: TRBV20-1; CDR3: CSARQDLEQFF
size: .; J: TRBJ1-2; V: TRBV28; CDR3: CATQGANYGYTF
size: .; J: TRBJ1-3; V: TRBV7-9; CDR3: CASSSEGSGNTIYF
size: .; J: TRBJ2-7; V: TRBV6-5; CDR3: CASSYGGDGIYEQYF
size: .; J: TRBJ2-7; V: TRBV25-1; CDR3: CASSDGPSYEQYF
size: few; J: TRBJ2-5; V: TRBV28; CDR3: CASSPLNQAYQETQYF
size: few; J: TRBJ1-2; V: TRBV2; CDR3: CASSQTGLEGYTF
size: .; J: TRBJ1-2; V: TRBV11-2; CDR3: CASSLEWGPYGYTF
size: .; J: TRBJ2-5; V: TRBV11-2; CDR3: CASSLDQLAIETQYF
size: .; J: TRBJ1-2; V: TRBV7-9; CDR3: CASSILLDQYGYTF
size: .; J: TRBJ2-7; V: TRBV9; CDR3: CASSVDLGGYEQYF
size: .; J: TRBJ1-2; V: TRBV5-1; CDR3: CASSPGQGPAKVGYTF